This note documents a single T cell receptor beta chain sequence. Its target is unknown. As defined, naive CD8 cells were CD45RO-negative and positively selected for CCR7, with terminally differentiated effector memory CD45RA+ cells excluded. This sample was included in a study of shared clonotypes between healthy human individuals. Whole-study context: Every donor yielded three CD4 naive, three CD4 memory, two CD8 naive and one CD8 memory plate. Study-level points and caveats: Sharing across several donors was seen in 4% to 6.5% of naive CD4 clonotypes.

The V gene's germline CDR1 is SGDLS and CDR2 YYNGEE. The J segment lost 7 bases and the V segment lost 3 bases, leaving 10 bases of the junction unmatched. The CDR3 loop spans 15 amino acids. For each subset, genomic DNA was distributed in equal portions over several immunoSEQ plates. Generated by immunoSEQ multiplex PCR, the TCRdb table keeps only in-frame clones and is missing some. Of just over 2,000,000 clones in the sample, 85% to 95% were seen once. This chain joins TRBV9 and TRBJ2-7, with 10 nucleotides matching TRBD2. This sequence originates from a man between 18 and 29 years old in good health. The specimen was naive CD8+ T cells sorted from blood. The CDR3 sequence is CASSATSGTLGEQYF. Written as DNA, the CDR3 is TGTGCCAGCAGCGCCACTAGCGGGACTCTTGGGGAGCAGTACTTC.